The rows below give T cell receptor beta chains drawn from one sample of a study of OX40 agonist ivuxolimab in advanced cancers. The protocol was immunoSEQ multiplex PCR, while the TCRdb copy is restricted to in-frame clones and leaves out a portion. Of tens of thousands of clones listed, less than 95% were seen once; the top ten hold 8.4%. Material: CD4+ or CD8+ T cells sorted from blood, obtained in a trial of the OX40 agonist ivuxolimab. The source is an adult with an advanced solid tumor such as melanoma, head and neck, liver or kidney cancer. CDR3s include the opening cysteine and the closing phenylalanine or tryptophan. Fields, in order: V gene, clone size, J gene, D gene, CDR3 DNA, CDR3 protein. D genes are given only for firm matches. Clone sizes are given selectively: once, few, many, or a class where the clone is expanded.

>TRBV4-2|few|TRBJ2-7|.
TGTGCCAGCAGCCAAGATAGCTACGAGCAGTACTTC
CASSQDSYEQYF
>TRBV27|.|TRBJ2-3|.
TGTGCCAGCAGTTTAGACCCGTACACAGATACGCAGTATTTT
CASSLDPYTDTQYF
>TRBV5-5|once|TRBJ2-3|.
TGTGCCAGCAGCTTCGGGCAGGGCACAGATACGCAGTATTTT
CASSFGQGTDTQYF
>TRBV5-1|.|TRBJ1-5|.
TGCGCCAGCAGCTTGAACGGGGGCACCAACCAGCCCCAGCATTTT
CASSLNGGTNQPQHF
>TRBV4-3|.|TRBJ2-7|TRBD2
TGCGCCAGCAGCCAAGATACTAGCGGGGGATTCGGCGAGCAGTACTTC
CASSQDTSGGFGEQYF
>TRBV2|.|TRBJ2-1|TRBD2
TGTGCCAGCAGTGAAGAGGGCGGGGGGAATTACAATGAGCAGTTCTTC
CASSEEGGGNYNEQFF
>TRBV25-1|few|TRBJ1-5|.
TGTGCCAGCAGTGACGGGGACTGGAACCAGCCCCAGCATTTT
CASSDGDWNQPQHF
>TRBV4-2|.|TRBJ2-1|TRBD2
TGTGCCAGCAGCCCGACTAGCGGCTACAATGAGCAGTTCTTC
CASSPTSGYNEQFF
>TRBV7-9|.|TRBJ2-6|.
TGTGCCAGCAGTTCCCCGAGCTCTGGGGCCAACGTCCTGACTTTC
CASSSPSSGANVLTF
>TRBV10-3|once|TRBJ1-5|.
TGTGCCATCAGTGACGCCGGGCCGGGGGGCAATCAGCCCCAGCATTTT
CAISDAGPGGNQPQHF
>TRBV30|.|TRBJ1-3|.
TGTGCCTGGAGGGACGCGGGGGTTTGGCCCGGAAACACCATATATTTT
CAWRDAGVWPGNTIYF
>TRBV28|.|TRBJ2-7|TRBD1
TGTGCCAGCAGTGCCCCCGGGACAGCCTACGAGCAGTACTTC
CASSAPGTAYEQYF
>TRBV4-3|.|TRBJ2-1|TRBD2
TGCGCCAGCAGCCAACGCCAATTCCTAGCGGCCCCGGGGAATGAGCAGTTCTTC
CASSQRQFLAAPGNEQFF
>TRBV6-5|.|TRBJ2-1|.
TGTGCCAGCAACCCGGGACTGGGGTACAATGAGCAGTTCTTC
CASNPGLGYNEQFF
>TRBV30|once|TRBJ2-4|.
TGTGCCTGGAGACGGGACACGGCCAAAAACATTCAGTACTTC
CAWRRDTAKNIQYF
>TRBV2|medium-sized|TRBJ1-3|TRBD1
TGTGCCAGCAGTGAGGGGACAGGGTTTGGAAACACCATATATTTT
CASSEGTGFGNTIYF
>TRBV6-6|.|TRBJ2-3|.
TGTGCCAGCAGTGCCCTATTTATCGCCAATCAAGATACGCAGTATTTT
CASSALFIANQDTQYF
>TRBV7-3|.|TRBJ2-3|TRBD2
TGTGCCAGCAGCTCTAGCGGGAGTGCGTATGATACGCAGTATTTT
CASSSSGSAYDTQYF
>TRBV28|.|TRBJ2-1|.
TGTGCCAGCAGTTCAAGACTCGAAATCTACAATGAGCAGTTCTTC
CASSSRLEIYNEQFF
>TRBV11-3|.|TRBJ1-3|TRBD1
TGTGCCAGCAGCCTGGGGACAGTCTCTGGAAACACCATATATTTT
CASSLGTVSGNTIYF
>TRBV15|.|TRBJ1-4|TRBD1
TGTGCCACCAGCGGAACAGGGGGGGTCGAAAAACTGTTTTTT
CATSGTGGVEKLFF
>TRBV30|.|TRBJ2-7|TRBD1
TGTGCCTGGCACCCCGGGACAGGGATGAACGAGCAGTACTTC
CAWHPGTGMNEQYF
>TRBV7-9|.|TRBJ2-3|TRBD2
TGTGCCAGCAGCTTACAACTAGCGGGAGGGCCCTTAAGGGTTACGCAGTATTTT
CASSLQLAGGPLRVTQYF
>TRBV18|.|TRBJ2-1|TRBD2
TGTGCCAGCTCCCTGACTAGCGGGTTATCCTACAATGAGCAGTTCTTC
CASSLTSGLSYNEQFF
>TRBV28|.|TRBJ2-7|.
TGTGCCAGCAGTTTAGCGGGGCTGTCCTACGAGCAGTACTTC
CASSLAGLSYEQYF
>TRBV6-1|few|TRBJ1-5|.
TGTGCCAGCAGTGAAGGTTTCGGGGATCCTCAACCCCAGCATTTT
CASSEGFGDPQPQHF
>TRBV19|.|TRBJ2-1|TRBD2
TGTGCCAGTAGTATAGATTTAGTGGGACTAGCGGGTTCAGACAATGAGCAGTTCTTC
CASSIDLVGLAGSDNEQFF
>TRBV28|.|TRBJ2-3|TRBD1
TGTGCCAGCAGGACAGGGGCTAGAGATCCAGATACGCAGTATTTT
CASRTGARDPDTQYF
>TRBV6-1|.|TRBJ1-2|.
TGTGCCAGCAGTGAGTGGGTTGCGGCCGCAGGGTATGGCTACACCTTC
CASSEWVAAAGYGYTF
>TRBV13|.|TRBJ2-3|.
TGTGCCAGCAGCTTAGGGATAGATACGCAGTATTTT
CASSLGIDTQYF
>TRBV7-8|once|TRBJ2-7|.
TGTGCCAGCAGCTCGGCACCACCCCCCTACGAGCAGTACTTC
CASSSAPPPYEQYF
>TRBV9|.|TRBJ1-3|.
TGTGCCAGCAGCGTGGGCACCAGCTCTGGAAACACCATATATTTT
CASSVGTSSGNTIYF
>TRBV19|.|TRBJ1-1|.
TGTGCCAGTAGCAATACCGGGATCAGGAACACTGAAGCTTTCTTT
CASSNTGIRNTEAFF
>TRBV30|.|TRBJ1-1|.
TGTGCCTGGAGTGTGACGGGCTTCACTGAAGCTTTCTTT
CAWSVTGFTEAFF
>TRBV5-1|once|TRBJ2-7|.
TGCGCCAGCAGCTTGGGAGCCTACGAGCAGTACTTC
CASSLGAYEQYF
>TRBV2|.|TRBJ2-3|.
TGTGCCAGCAGTGCGTCAGATACGCAGTATTTT
CASSASDTQYF
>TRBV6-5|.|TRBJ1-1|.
TGTGCCAGCAGTTACTCTGCCGAGAACACTGAAGCTTTCTTT
CASSYSAENTEAFF
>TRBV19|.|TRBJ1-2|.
TGTGCCAGTAGTATAGCAGGGACCGGCTACACCTTC
CASSIAGTGYTF
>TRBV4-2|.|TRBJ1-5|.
TGTGCCAGCAGCCCGGGGCAGAACAATCAGCCCCAGCATTTT
CASSPGQNNQPQHF
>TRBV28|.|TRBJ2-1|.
TGTGCCAGTCGGACGCCTCCTGGCAATGAGCAGTTCTTC
CASRTPPGNEQFF
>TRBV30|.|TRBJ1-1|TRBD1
TGTGCCTGGAGTGCCGGAGGACAGGTCGAAGCTTTCTTT
CAWSAGGQVEAFF
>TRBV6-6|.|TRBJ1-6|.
TGTGCCAGCAGTTACCTGCAGGCACACAATTCACCCCTCCACTTT
CASSYLQAHNSPLHF
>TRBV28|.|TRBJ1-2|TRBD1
TGTGCCAGCAGTTTGGCAGGGGGCCTCTATGGCTACACCTTC
CASSLAGGLYGYTF
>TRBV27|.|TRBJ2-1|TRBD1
TGTGCCAGCAGTCAAGACAGGGGTATATACAATGAGCAGTTCTTC
CASSQDRGIYNEQFF